This paragraph reports one TCR beta chain. Which antigen it targets is not known. Per-nucleotide qualities are absent, and no much larger clonotype sits a single base away. V was cut back by 0 bases and J by 6 bases, leaving a gap of 2 bases between them. The CDR3, cysteine through phenylalanine, is 12 amino acids long. The read is trimmed to its CDR3 DNA, 36 bases read in frame from base 1. From the germline V gene, CDR1 is ENHRY and CDR2 is SYGVKD. This specimen comes from a study of identical twins (dated by TCRdb to the mid-2010s). In terms of the full investigation: TCR alpha and beta repertoires from monozygotic twins, unrelated adults of various ages and cord blood were deep-sequenced to test whether fetal clonotypes persist. Replicate twin experiments were performed at different times using different library preparation protocols to rule out contamination. What the work shows at the level of the full study, not this receptor alone: In monozygotic twins, recombination models systematically underestimated out-of-frame TCR alpha sharing, but the models matched the sharing seen between unrelated individuals. Compared with coincidental sharing between unrelated individuals, out-of-frame TCR alpha sequences shared between twins had an excess of sequences with low generation probability. In beta out-of-frame sequences, excess twin sharing was weaker, because having fewer shared sequences lowered the signal-to-noise ratio. Zero-insertion analyses could be partly confounded by invariant T cells such as MAIT and iNKT, although diverse VJ usage argued against such confounding for most clonotypes. Because the same donors could not be followed over many years, the conclusions depended on cross-sectional statistical analysis. Abundant cord blood beta clonotypes had fewer insertions, young adult naive repertoires showed a similar but weaker trend, and memory repertoires showed no such trend.

Only healthy Caucasian donors were included. The twin cohort comprised three pairs of female monozygotic twins, all aged roughly 18 to 30 years. Peripheral blood mononuclear cells were used as the source from which RNA for TCR libraries was isolated. Receptor libraries were prepared by 5' RACE. This sample was sequenced with an Illumina HiSeq 2000. A universal primer binding site was added through template switching, and the final cDNA carried a unique molecular identifier so that TCR cDNA molecules could be counted accurately. Specific primers in the conserved constant-segment region were used to synthesize first-strand cDNA for the TCR alpha and beta chains. To control for contamination, every cDNA library was double barcoded, receiving both a SMART-Mk sample barcode and Illumina barcodes. Two successive PCR steps introduced TruSeq adapter sequences along with Illumina sample barcodes. The Illumina HiSeq platform was used with custom primers to sequence TCR alpha and beta cDNA libraries. As for how the authors treated the data: Unique molecular identifiers were extracted from raw reads with MiGEC, and CDR3 positions were determined with MiXCR. For each individual, recombination models were inferred using an EM algorithm with the repgenHMM and IGoR tools. The tcR package in R was used for shared clonotype analysis, with sharing normalized by the product of cloneset sizes. Out-of-frame nonproductive sequences were analyzed to study raw recombination free of thymic and clonal selection effects. Clones were called with MiXCR by TCRdb after fastp trimmed the public reads at Q25, and only in-frame beta chains were retained. CDR3 protein sequences are deduplicated, and each keeps its most common genes and DNA. The V and J calls, along with clone size, are taken from TCRdb and not from the paper's own processing. The sample has hundreds of thousands of distinct CDR3 sequences on record, 20% to 25% of them singletons. Over 4% of the sample comes from the top ten.

The sample was also reused in another study, on T cells expressing NK-cell markers. That second publication adds: Roughly 8 donors provided sorted CD3+CD56+NKG2C+, CD3+CD56+NKG2C- and CD3+CD56-NKG2C+ T-cell subsets, whose TCR beta-chain repertoires were profiled. Of the eight sequenced donors, seven were found to be HCMV-seropositive and one was found to be HCMV-seronegative. To restrict sorting to alphabetaTCR-expressing T cells, an anti-gammadeltaTCR antibody was added in several experiments. In 5 to 7 donors, the dominant CD3+CD56+NKG2C+ clonotypes were found to rank among the top 10 CD8+ clonotypes and to make up roughly 1.0-7.0% of CD8+ T cells. Those dominant clonotypes were again the most abundant among CD3+CD56-NKG2C+ cells in a few donors, at about 25-60.1%. It remained unclear whether the expanded NKG2C-expressing T cell clones were specific for HCMV antigens. The study sequenced eight donors, all healthy volunteers chosen at random: three men and five women. To determine HCMV serostatus, a commercial ELISA kit was used to detect HCMV-specific IgG in serum. For more than 5 donors, unsorted PBMC were also used to sequence bulk peripheral blood T-cell repertoires. MIGEC handled demultiplexing of the reads and grouping by UMI, while MiTCR was used to assemble and quantify clonotypes. To exclude erroneous sequences, any TCR cDNA sequence not supported by at least two reads was discarded. The tcR package was used for downstream repertoire analysis, and clonotypes were matched across fractions by CDR3 nucleotide sequence plus V segment. VDJmatch was used to annotate antigen specificity against VDJdb, with one amino acid substitution in CDR3 permitted.

In this chain, TRBV10-3 is recombined with TRBJ2-2, with no reliable assignment of the D segment. Specimen: PBMCs. This TCR was recovered from a woman under 30 in good health. The nucleotide sequence reads as follows: TGTGCCATCAGTGAGTCACCCGGGGAGCTGTTTTTT. Its translation is CAISESPGELFF.